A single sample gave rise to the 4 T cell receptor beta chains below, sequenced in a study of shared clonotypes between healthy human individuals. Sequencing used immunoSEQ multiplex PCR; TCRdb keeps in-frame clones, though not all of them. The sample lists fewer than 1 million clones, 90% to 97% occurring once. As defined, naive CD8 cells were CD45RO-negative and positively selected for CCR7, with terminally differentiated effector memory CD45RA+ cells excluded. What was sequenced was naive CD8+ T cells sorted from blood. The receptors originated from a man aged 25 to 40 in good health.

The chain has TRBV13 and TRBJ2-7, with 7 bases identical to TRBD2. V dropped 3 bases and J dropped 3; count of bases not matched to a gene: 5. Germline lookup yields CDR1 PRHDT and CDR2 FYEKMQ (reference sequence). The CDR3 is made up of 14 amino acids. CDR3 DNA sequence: TGTGCCAGCAGCTTTGCGGGAGTCGACTACGAGCAGTACTTC. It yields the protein CASSFAGVDYEQYF.

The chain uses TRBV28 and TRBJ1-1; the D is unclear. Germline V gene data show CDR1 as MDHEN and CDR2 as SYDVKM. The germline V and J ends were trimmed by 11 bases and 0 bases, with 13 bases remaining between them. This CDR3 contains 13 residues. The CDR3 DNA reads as TGTGCCGCGAGAGGTTTCATGAACACTGAAGCTTTCTTT. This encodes CAARGFMNTEAFF.

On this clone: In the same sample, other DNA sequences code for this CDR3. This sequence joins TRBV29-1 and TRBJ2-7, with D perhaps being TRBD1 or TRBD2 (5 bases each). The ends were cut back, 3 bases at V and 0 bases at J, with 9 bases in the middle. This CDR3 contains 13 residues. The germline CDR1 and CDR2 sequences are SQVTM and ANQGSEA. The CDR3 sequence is CSVEVGDSYEQYF. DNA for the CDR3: TGCAGCGTTGAGGTGGGGGACTCCTACGAGCAGTACTTC.

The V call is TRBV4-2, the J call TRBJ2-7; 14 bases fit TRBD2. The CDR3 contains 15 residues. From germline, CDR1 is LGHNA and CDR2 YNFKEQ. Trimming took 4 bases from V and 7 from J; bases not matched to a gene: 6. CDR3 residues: CASSPKTSGREEQYF. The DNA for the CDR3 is TGTGCCAGCAGCCCCAAGACTAGCGGGAGGGAAGAGCAGTACTTC.